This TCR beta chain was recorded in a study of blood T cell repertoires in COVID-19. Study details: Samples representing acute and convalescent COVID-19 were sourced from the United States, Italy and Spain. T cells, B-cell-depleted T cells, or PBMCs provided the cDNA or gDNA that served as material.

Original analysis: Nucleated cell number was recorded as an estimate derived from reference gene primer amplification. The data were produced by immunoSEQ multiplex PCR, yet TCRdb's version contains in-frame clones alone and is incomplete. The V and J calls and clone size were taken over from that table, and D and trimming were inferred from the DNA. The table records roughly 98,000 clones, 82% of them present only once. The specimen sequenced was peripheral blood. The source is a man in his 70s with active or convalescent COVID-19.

For the CDR3, the DNA is TGTGCCAGCAGTTTACAGGGAGCCAAAAACATTCAGTACTTC. Protein: CASSLQGAKNIQYF. The chain has TRBV6-6 and TRBJ2-4; D possibly corresponds to TRBD1 (6 bases). Germline CDR1 is MNHNY and CDR2 is SVGAGI (reference sequence). This CDR3 is built from 14 residues. The germline V and J ends were trimmed by 4 bases and 0 bases, with 7 bases remaining between them.